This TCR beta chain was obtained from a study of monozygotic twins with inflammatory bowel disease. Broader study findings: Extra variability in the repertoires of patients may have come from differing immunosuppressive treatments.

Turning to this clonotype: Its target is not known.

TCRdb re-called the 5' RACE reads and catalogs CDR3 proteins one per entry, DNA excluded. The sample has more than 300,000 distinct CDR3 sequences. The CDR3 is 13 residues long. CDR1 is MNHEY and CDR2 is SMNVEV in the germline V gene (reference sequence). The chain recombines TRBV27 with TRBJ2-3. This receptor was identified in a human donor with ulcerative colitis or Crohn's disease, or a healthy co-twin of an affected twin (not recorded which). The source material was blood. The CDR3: CASSLTRTDTQYF.